A single sample is the source of the 12 T cell receptor beta chains below, sequenced in a study of Ad26.COV2.S vaccination and SARS-CoV-2 variants. Clones were sequenced by immunoSEQ multiplex PCR, and TCRdb holds only the in-frame ones, with some missing. The sample yields under 600,000 clones, 70% to 90% seen once. Treatment noted: roughly 20 received Ad26.COV2.S at low or high dose, single or two shots; 5 received placebo; per-sample allocation not given. It was on day 63 after the first vaccine or placebo injection that samples were taken. The material was peripheral blood, obtained in a trial of Ad26.COV2.S vaccine versus placebo. Every receptor here comes from a person between 18 and 65 years old who received the Ad26.COV2.S COVID-19 vaccine or a placebo.

Notes on this clone: Other nucleotide sequences in the sample specify the same CDR3. The chain uses TRBV12-3 or TRBV12-4 and TRBJ1-1; tentatively, D is TRBD1 (5 bases). The CDR3 is made up of 13 amino acids. V was cut by 4 bases and J by 5 bases, with 11 bases left in between. DNA of the CDR3: TGTGCCAGCAGTTCCGGGGGAGGAACTGAAGCTTTCTTT. Translated, it gives CASSSGGGTEAFF.

The V gene is TRBV28, the J gene TRBJ1-2; the D is unclear. This CDR3 comprises 13 residues. Per germline, CDR1 MDHEN and CDR2 SYDVKM. Trimming took off 1 base at V and 5 bases at J, with 8 bases between the two ends. The CDR3: CASSLSSGYGYTF. The CDR3 DNA sequence: TGTGCCAGCAGTTTATCCTCTGGGTATGGCTACACCTTC.

The chain has TRBV7-8 and TRBJ2-7; D ambiguous. Germline CDR1 SGHVS, CDR2 FQNEAQ. Trimming stripped 5 bases from V and 0 bases from J, with 8 bases between. The CDR3 has 13 amino acids. Here the CDR3 reads CASSRTVSYEQYF. In DNA form, the CDR3 reads TGTGCCAGCAGCCGCACGGTCTCCTACGAGCAGTACTTC.

This rearrangement joins TRBV10-3 to TRBJ2-6; the D is unclear. In germline, CDR1 is ENHRY, CDR2 SYGVKD. The germline V and J ends were trimmed by 10 bases and 4 bases, with 17 bases remaining between them. CDR3 length: 15 amino acids. The CDR3 region has the DNA TGTGCCACCCGACCAGTGGAATCCGGGGCCAACGTCCTGACTTTC. Translating gives CATRPVESGANVLTF.

The rearrangement uses TRBV2 and TRBJ2-1; D possibly corresponds to TRBD2 (6 bases). Per germline, CDR1 SNHLY and CDR2 FYNNEI. V dropped 6 bases and J dropped 2 bases, with 8 bases sitting between them. CDR3 length: 13 residues. The CDR3 sequence: CASSRETYNEQFF. CDR3 DNA: TGTGCCAGCAGCCGGGAGACCTACAATGAGCAGTTCTTC. The full variable domain, with the rest looked up from reference TRBV2 and TRBJ2-1, is EPEVTQTPSHQVTQMGQEVILRCVPISNHLYFYWYRQILGQKVEFLVSFYNNEISEKSEIFDDQFSVERPDGSNFTLKIRSTKLEDSAMYFCASSRETYNEQFFGPGTRLTVL.

This chain links TRBV11-2 with TRBJ2-1; tentative D call: TRBD2 (5 bases). This CDR3 region has 16 residues. Germline values: CDR1 SGHAT, CDR2 FQNNGV. V was trimmed by 8 bases and J by 6 bases, leaving 23 bases between them. The CDR3 DNA reads as TGTGCCAGCGGACTCCGTGGGCCTCCATTTTCCAATGAGCAGTTCTTC. Translation: CASGLRGPPFSNEQFF.

The rearrangement joins TRBV7-3 to TRBJ2-3; 10 nucleotides agree with TRBD2. This CDR3 is 15 amino acids long. Trimming took 0 bases from V and 6 from J; bases not matched to a gene: 3. Germline loops: CDR1 SGHTA, CDR2 FQGTGA. This CDR3 reads CASSLTGGLADTQYF. DNA of the CDR3: TGTGCCAGCAGCTTAACCGGGGGACTAGCGGATACGCAGTATTTT.

This clone was seen more than once but under ten times. The chain carries TRBV28 and TRBJ1-5; D perhaps matches TRBD1 (5 bases). CDR3 length: 13 residues. Germline loops: CDR1 MDHEN, CDR2 SYDVKM. The V end was cut by 5 bases, the J end by 2 bases, with 7 bases between. The CDR3 spells CASSLTGNQPQHF. The CDR3 nucleotides read TGTGCCAGCAGTCTGACAGGCAATCAGCCCCAGCATTTT.

The chain is built from TRBV9 and TRBJ2-3, with 10 bases matching TRBD2. The trim removed 4 bases at V and 4 bases at J, leaving 12 bases unmatched. The CDR3 length is 17 residues. Germline V gene data show CDR1 as SGDLS and CDR2 as YYNGEE. The CDR3 spells CASSPRASGSVPDTQYF. CDR3 nucleotide sequence: TGTGCCAGCAGCCCCCGGGCTAGCGGGAGCGTCCCAGATACGCAGTATTTT.

The J gene is TRBJ2-7, the V gene TRBV5-1, with 9 bases aligning to TRBD2. The CDR3 totals 14 residues. Germline values: CDR1 SGHRS, CDR2 YFSETQ. Losses at the gene ends were 0 bases for V and 2 bases for J; bases not matched to a gene: 0. The CDR3 sequence: CASSLGGRAYEQYF. The DNA of the CDR3 is TGCGCCAGCAGCTTGGGCGGGAGGGCCTACGAGCAGTACTTC.

The chain links TRBV3-1 (or the pseudogene TRBV3-2) to TRBJ1-2; no firm D call. Germline V gene data show CDR1 as LGHDT and CDR2 as YNNKEL (reference sequence). The CDR3 runs 15 residues. V lost 1 base and J lost 2, with 11 bases in between. CDR3 residues: CASSQGPMKNYGYTF. The CDR3 DNA sequence: TGTGCCAGCAGCCAAGGGCCAATGAAGAACTATGGCTACACCTTC.

The chain couples TRBV11-1 to TRBJ1-2; D ambiguous. The V gene lost 6 bases and the J gene lost 4 bases, with 12 bases spanning the gap. The germline CDR1 and CDR2 sequences are SGHAT and FQDESV (reference sequence). The CDR3 covers 13 residues. The CDR3 sequence: CASSNSLSYGYTF. The CDR3, as DNA: TGTGCCAGCAGTAACAGCCTTTCCTATGGCTACACCTTC.